Each of the 17 T cell receptor beta chains below was sequenced from the same sample in a study of cytomegalovirus exposure and HLA in healthy donors. The PCR made use of 60 Vbeta and 13 Jbeta primers. Repertoires were generated with immunoSEQ multiplex PCR, while TCRdb's copy carries only in-frame clones and drops some. The sample shows 100,000 or so clones, 75% of them seen only once. Material for sequencing was PBMCs. Receptors originate from a man aged 50-59 years in good health and CMV-seronegative.

J is TRBJ1-5 and V is TRBV6-6; D unclear. V was pared by 2 bases and J by 5 bases, with 13 bases between. The germline V gene has CDR1 MNHNY and CDR2 SVGAGI (reference sequence). The CDR3 sequence is 15 residues long. The CDR3 region is CASSYTLARDQPQHF. The DNA of the CDR3 is TGTGCCAGCAGTTACACTTTGGCGAGGGATCAGCCCCAGCATTTT.

The chain couples TRBV6-6 to TRBJ1-5, with D hard to call. The CDR3 has 13 residues. Germline-derived CDR1 and CDR2 are MNHNY and SVGAGI (reference sequence). V lost 2 bases to trimming and J lost 6 bases, with 8 bases between them. CDR3 nucleotides: TGTGCCAGCAGTTACCAGACAAGTCAGCCCCAGCATTTT. Translated, it gives CASSYQTSQPQHF.

This clone was counted once. The chain has TRBV7-8 and TRBJ1-1, with D perhaps matching TRBD1 (6 bases). V was trimmed by 5 bases and J by 8 bases, leaving 15 bases between them. This CDR3 contains 13 residues. The germline CDR1 and CDR2 sequences are SGHVS and FQNEAQ. CDR3 in amino acids: CASSVRQAPEAFF. The DNA for the CDR3 is TGTGCCAGCAGCGTGAGACAGGCACCAGAAGCTTTCTTT.

The chain is built from TRBV11-3 and TRBJ2-3; TRBD2 is a possible D gene (6 bases). Trimming pared 5 bases from V and 3 bases from J, leaving 15 bases between. Germline CDR1 reads SGHNT; CDR2 reads YENEEA. The CDR3 extends over 15 amino acids. The CDR3 bases are TGTGCCAGCAGCATGTCGGGACTGATGACAGATACGCAGTATTTT. It translates to CASSMSGLMTDTQYF.

The V gene is TRBV9, the J gene TRBJ1-4, with 10 positions matching TRBD1. This CDR3 is built from 16 residues. J was trimmed by 8 bases and V by 3 bases; bases with no gene match: 10. Germline V CDR1 and CDR2: SGDLS, YYNGEE. The CDR3 here is CASSATSGTGVEKLFF. Written as DNA, the CDR3 is TGTGCCAGCAGCGCAACATCCGGGACAGGGGTAGAAAAACTGTTTTTT.

This clone was counted only a few times. This chain uses TRBV10-3 with TRBJ1-4, with 7 bases matching TRBD1. The V gene's germline CDR1 is ENHRY and CDR2 SYGVKD. Unmatched junction bases numbered 6, after V lost 6 bases and J lost 2 bases. This CDR3 is built from 15 residues. DNA for the CDR3: TGTGCCATCAGCCAAGCAGGGGGGACTAATGAAAAACTGTTTTTT. This gives the protein CAISQAGGTNEKLFF.

This clone came up a few times. The rearrangement links TRBV18 to TRBJ1-1; perhaps TRBD1 as D (6 bases). Germline V gene data show CDR1 as KGHSH and CDR2 as LQKENI. The CDR3 is 15 amino acids. Trimming took off 2 bases at V and 2 bases at J, with 12 bases between the two ends. CDR3 nucleotides: TGTGCCAGCTCACCAGGGGGCGCGGGTAACACTGAAGCTTTCTTT. Translated, it gives CASSPGGAGNTEAFF.

The CDR3 bases are TGCGCCAGCAGCTTGGGGACTAGCGGCCAGAAGACCCAGTACTTC. Translated: CASSLGTSGQKTQYF. The chain uses TRBV5-1 and TRBJ2-5; 10 positions match TRBD2. Trimming at V came to 0 bases and at J to 6 bases, leaving 5 bases not matched to a gene. The CDR3 runs 15 residues. Germline lookup yields CDR1 SGHRS and CDR2 YFSETQ.

The chain uses TRBV18 and TRBJ1-5; 11 positions match TRBD1. The CDR3 is 17 residues long. Germline CDR1 is KGHSH and CDR2 is LQKENI. With 6 bases clipped from V and 4 bases from J, the junction kept 11 bases outside the gene matches. The DNA of the CDR3 is TGTGCCAGCTCCCTGACTGCGGGACAGGGGGGTAATCAGCCCCAGCATTTT. Translating gives CASSLTAGQGGNQPQHF. Together with reference TRBV18 and TRBJ1-5, the CDR3 gives the full variable domain: NAGVMQNPRHLVRRRGQEARLRCSPMKGHSHVYWYRQLPEEGLKFMVYLQKENIIDESGMPKERFSAEFPKEGPSILRIQQVVRGDSAAYFCASSLTAGQGGNQPQHFGDGTRLSIL.

The table lists this clone with a count of one. The V gene is TRBV6-4, the J gene TRBJ2-2, with D possibly being TRBD1 (6 bases). Germline V gives CDR1 MRHNA, CDR2 SNTAGT. With 5 bases removed from V and 2 bases from J, the gap between germline ends came to 9 bases. This CDR3 is 14 amino acids long. The DNA of the CDR3 is TGTGCCAGCAGTAAGGGACACAACACCGGGGAGCTGTTTTTT. Protein: CASSKGHNTGELFF.

The V and J genes are TRBV18 and TRBJ2-7; 10 bases match TRBD2. Per germline, CDR1 KGHSH and CDR2 LQKENI. CDR3 length equals 15 residues. With 3 bases clipped from V and 2 bases from J, the junction kept 4 bases outside the gene matches. CDR3 coding DNA: TGTGCCAGCTCACCCGGACTAGCGGAAACCTACGAGCAGTACTTC. The encoded protein is CASSPGLAETYEQYF.

This clone occurred a few times. The chain couples TRBV6-6 to TRBJ1-2; the D is unclear. CDR1 and CDR2 (germline): MNHNY, SVGAGI (reference sequence). V was pared by 6 bases and J by 0 bases, with 5 bases between. The CDR3 runs to 12 residues. The CDR3 DNA follows: TGTGCCAGCAGCACAGCTAACTATGGCTACACCTTC. This gives the protein CASSTANYGYTF.

The gene calls are TRBV5-1 and TRBJ2-7; D call uncertain. Germline CDR1 is SGHRS and CDR2 is YFSETQ. The V end was cut by 2 bases, the J end by 6 bases, with 6 bases between. The CDR3 sequence is 11 residues long. The CDR3 DNA reads as TGCGCCAGCAGCTTTGGGCGCGAGCAGTACTTC. Protein sequence: CASSFGREQYF.

There are a few counts of this clone. The gene calls are TRBV4-1 and TRBJ2-7, with 9 bases matching TRBD2. CDR3 size: 16 residues. V was pared by 1 base and J by 4 bases, with 8 bases of the junction left unmatched. The germline gives CDR1 MGHRA, CDR2 YSYEKL. CDR3 nucleotide sequence: TGCGCCAGCAGCCAAGGGTCCGGGACTAGCCGATACGAGCAGTACTTC. Its translation: CASSQGSGTSRYEQYF.

The CDR3 is CASSSRSNTEAFF. The CDR3, as DNA: TGTGCCAGCAGTTCCCGGTCGAACACTGAAGCTTTCTTT. This chain uses TRBV5-4 with TRBJ1-1, with D hard to call. V lost 5 bases to trimming and J lost 1 base, with 9 bases between them. CDR3 size: 13 residues. CDR1 SGHNT and CDR2 YYREEE come from the germline V gene (reference sequence).

The rearrangement joins TRBV7-2 to TRBJ2-5; 11 bases line up with TRBD1. J gave up 4 bases and V 4 bases, and 5 bases lay outside the gene matches. Germline lookup yields CDR1 SGHTA and CDR2 FQGNSA. The CDR3 length is 15 residues. The CDR3 spells CASSSPGTGGETQYF. CDR3 bases: TGTGCCAGCAGCTCTCCCGGGACAGGGGGAGAGACCCAGTACTTC.

This rearrangement joins TRBV6-5 to TRBJ2-3; 7 bases line up with TRBD1. V lost 4 bases, J lost 6 bases, and 7 bases stayed unmatched. Germline lookup yields CDR1 MNHEY and CDR2 SVGAGI. The CDR3 is 14 amino acids. For the CDR3, the DNA is TGTGCCAGCAGTTTGGCAGGGGGTGGTGATACGCAGTATTTT. Translated, it gives CASSLAGGGDTQYF.